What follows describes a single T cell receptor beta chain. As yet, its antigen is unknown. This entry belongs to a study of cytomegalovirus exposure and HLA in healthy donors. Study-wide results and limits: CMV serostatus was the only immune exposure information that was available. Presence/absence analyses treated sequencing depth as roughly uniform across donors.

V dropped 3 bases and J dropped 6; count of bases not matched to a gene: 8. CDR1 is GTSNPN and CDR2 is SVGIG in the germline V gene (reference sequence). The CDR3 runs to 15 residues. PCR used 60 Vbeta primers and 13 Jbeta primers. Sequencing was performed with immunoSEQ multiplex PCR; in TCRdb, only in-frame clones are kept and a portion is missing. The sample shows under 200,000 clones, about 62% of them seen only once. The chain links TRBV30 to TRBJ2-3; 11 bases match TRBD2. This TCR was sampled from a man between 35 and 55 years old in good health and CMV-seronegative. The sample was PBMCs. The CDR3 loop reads CAWSAGLAGPDTQYF. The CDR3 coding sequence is TGTGCCTGGAGCGCCGGACTAGCGGGTCCCGATACGCAGTATTTT.